These 30 T cell receptor beta chains came from one sample sequenced in a study of CD8+CD57+ T cells in acquired aplastic anemia. CDR3 and TCR beta VDJ profiling relied on a genomic DNA template. TCRdb called the reads again in MiXCR, with one record for every CDR3 protein. This table holds 60,000 or so distinct CDR3 sequences, around 50% found once. Material for sequencing was sorted CD4+, CD8+, or CD8+CD57+ T cells (not recorded which) from PBMCs. All receptors come from a human donor in good health, serving as a control.

This chain joins TRBV24-1 and TRBJ1-2, with a weak D call TRBD1 (6 bases). This CDR3 is 13 amino acids long. Germline CDR1 reads KGHDR; CDR2 reads SFDVKD. V dropped 2 bases and J dropped 5 bases, with 8 bases sitting between them. CDR3: CATSDSTGYGYTF. In DNA form, the CDR3 reads TGTGCCACCAGTGATTCCACAGGGTATGGCTACACCTTC.

This sequence joins TRBV10-3 and TRBJ2-3, with D maybe TRBD2 (6 bases). The V end was cut by 11 bases, the J end by 0 bases, with 15 bases between. CDR1 and CDR2 (germline): ENHRY, SYGVKD. The CDR3 totals 14 residues. CDR3 sequence (DNA): TGTGCCTCGGCGGGGAGATCTAGCACAGATACGCAGTATTTT. Translated, it gives CASAGRSSTDTQYF.

The rearrangement uses TRBV2 and TRBJ2-3; a weak D match, TRBD2 (6 bases). The germline V gene has CDR1 SNHLY and CDR2 FYNNEI. The CDR3 is made up of 12 amino acids. V was pared by 8 bases and J by 2 bases, with 8 bases between. CDR3 region: CASGGDTDTQYF. In nucleotides, the CDR3 is TGTGCCAGCGGAGGGGACACAGATACGCAGTATTTT.

This clonotype was recorded a few times. J is TRBJ1-1 and V is TRBV20-1; 7 bases agree with TRBD1. Unmatched junction bases numbered 8, after V lost 6 bases and J lost 1 base. Germline V gives CDR1 DFQATT, CDR2 SNEGSKA (reference sequence). The CDR3 contains 14 residues. CDR3 DNA: TGCAGTGCCCTTGGGACAGAAAGGAACACTGAAGCTTTCTTT. Encoded protein: CSALGTERNTEAFF.

The rearrangement joins TRBV6-5 to TRBJ1-6, with 8 bases identical to TRBD1. The CDR3 length is 15 residues. From germline, CDR1 is MNHEY and CDR2 SVGAGI. After removal of 0 bases from V and 7 bases from J, the junction contained 2 bases not matched to a gene. The CDR3 nucleotides read TGTGCCAGCAGTTACTCGACAGGGGAAAATTCACCCCTCCACTTT. Translating it yields CASSYSTGENSPLHF.

This rearrangement joins TRBV24-1 to TRBJ2-1; the D gene is possibly TRBD1 (5 bases). Trimming left V 3 bases short and J 2 bases short, with 10 bases between. CDR1 and CDR2 from the germline V gene are KGHDR and SFDVKD. This CDR3 has 15 residues. CDR3 DNA: TGTGCCACCAGTGATCAAGGGGCCCCCTACAATGAGCAGTTCTTC. Translation: CATSDQGAPYNEQFF.

This chain joins TRBV10-2 and TRBJ2-7, with TRBD1 matching 8 bases. Losses at the gene ends were 6 bases for V and 3 bases for J; bases not matched to a gene: 4. This CDR3 region has 13 residues. Germline V CDR1 and CDR2: WSHSY, SAAADI. The CDR3 loop is CASSRDRLYEQYV. The CDR3 nucleotides are TGCGCCAGCAGCCGGGACAGGCTCTACGAGCAGTACGTC.

The V call is TRBV7-3, the J call TRBJ2-5, with 7 bases fitting TRBD1. The length of the CDR3 is 13 residues. Germline CDR1 is SGHTA and CDR2 is FQGTGA. V shed 4 bases and J 5 bases; nucleotides not matched to a gene: 4. The CDR3 here is CASSSDREETQYF. The CDR3 region has the DNA TGTGCCAGCAGCTCCGACAGGGAGGAGACCCAGTACTTC.

The chain joins TRBV2 to TRBJ2-3; D possibly corresponds to TRBD1 (7 bases). CDR1 SNHLY and CDR2 FYNNEI come from the germline V gene. The CDR3 consists of 15 residues. The ends were cut back, 1 base at V and 8 bases at J, with 16 bases in the middle. CDR3 protein: CASSEETGRLGTQYF. In DNA, the CDR3 is TGTGCCAGCAGTGAAGAGACAGGGAGGTTAGGTACGCAGTATTTT.

V and J are TRBV29-1 and TRBJ2-2, with D unresolved. This CDR3 is 13 amino acids long. V shed 7 bases and J shed 1 base, with 10 bases lying between them. Looked up from germline, CDR1 is SQVTM and CDR2 is ANQGSEA. CDR3 sequence (DNA): TGCAGCGCAGACGGCAGGAACACCGGGGAGCTGTTTTTT. Translation gives CSADGRNTGELFF.

This rearrangement joins TRBV29-1 to TRBJ1-4, with 7 bases identical to TRBD1. The CDR3 loop spans 14 amino acids. V shed 6 bases, J shed 3 bases, and the junction held 7 bases outside the gene matches. From germline, CDR1 is SQVTM and CDR2 ANQGSEA. CDR3 in amino acids: CSVVEGASNEKLFF. CDR3 coding DNA: TGCAGCGTCGTCGAGGGGGCTTCTAATGAAAAACTGTTTTTT.

In its sample, this clonotype ranks as medium-sized (0.01 to 0.1%). One end of the junction fails to match germline, which may point to a read error. V is TRBV2 and J is TRBJ1-6, with 7 nucleotides matching TRBD1. The CDR3 sequence is 14 residues long. CDR1 and CDR2 (germline): SNHLY, FYNNEI. The DNA of the CDR3 is TGTGCCAGCAGCGAAGACAGGGATAATTCACCCCTCCACTTT. Amino acids: CASSEDRDNSPLHF. Drawing the rest from reference TRBV2 and TRBJ1-6, the complete variable domain is EPEVTQTPSHQVTQMGQEVILRCVPISNHLYFYWYRQILGQKVEFLVSFYNNEISEKSEIFDDQFSVERPDGSNFTLKIRSTKLEDSAMYFCASSEDRDNSPLHFGNGTRLTVT.

V gene TRBV7-3 combines with J gene TRBJ2-5; D perhaps matches TRBD1 (6 bases). From germline, CDR1 is SGHTA and CDR2 FQGTGA. V lost 4 bases to trimming and J lost 2 bases, with 11 bases between them. The length of the CDR3 is 14 residues. The CDR3 sequence: CASSYSGTQETQYF. The CDR3 nucleotides read TGTGCCAGCAGCTATTCCGGGACACAAGAGACCCAGTACTTC.

The genes are TRBV9 and TRBJ1-6; TRBD1 aligns across 10 bases. This CDR3 has 15 amino acids. Germline V lookup: CDR1 SGDLS, CDR2 YYNGEE. With V trimmed by 4 bases and J by 9 bases, 7 bases remained unmatched. CDR3 protein: CASSSRQGASSPLHF. The CDR3 coding sequence is TGTGCCAGCAGCTCCCGACAGGGGGCTAGTTCACCCCTCCACTTT.

The chain is built from TRBV2 and TRBJ2-1; 9 positions match TRBD1. Germline V gene data show CDR1 as SNHLY and CDR2 as FYNNEI. The length of the CDR3 is 15 residues. The junction had 6 bases not matched to a gene; V was cut back by 4 bases and J by 5 bases. CDR3 coding DNA: TGTGCCAGCAGTGGGGACAGGGTAGGGGACAATGAGCAGTTCTTC. Translation: CASSGDRVGDNEQFF.

The chain recombines TRBV2 with TRBJ1-2; D may be TRBD1 (6 bases). Trimming cost V 10 bases and J 2 bases, with 11 bases left between them. The CDR3 spans 12 residues. Germline loops: CDR1 SNHLY, CDR2 FYNNEI. The CDR3 spells CATATGNYGYTF. In nucleotides, the CDR3 is TGTGCCACGGCGACAGGCAACTATGGCTACACCTTC.

The V gene is TRBV12-3 or TRBV12-4, the J gene TRBJ1-2; D not resolved. This CDR3 spans 12 amino acids. V lost 4 bases, J lost 4 bases, and 7 bases lay in between. CDR3 nucleotides: TGTGCCAGCAGTTCCCTAGCCTATGGCTACACCTTC. The encoded protein is CASSSLAYGYTF.

The rearrangement joins TRBV15 to TRBJ2-5; no reliable D call. The J call may be incorrect, as the DNA end agrees better with TRBJ2-7. This CDR3 has 13 residues. The germline CDR1 and CDR2 sequences are LNHNV and YYDKDF (reference sequence). The CDR3 region is CATSRGRDYEQYF. The CDR3 coding sequence is TGTGCCACCAGCAGAGGTAGGGATTACGAGCAGTACTTC.

This chain connects TRBV10-3 to TRBJ2-3; 8 nucleotides agree with TRBD2. J gave up 5 bases and V 4 bases, and 5 bases lay outside the gene matches. The CDR3 sequence is 14 residues long. CDR1 is ENHRY and CDR2 is SYGVKD in the germline V gene. CDR3 bases: TGTGCCATCAGTGCGTCCGGGAGGGGAGATACGCAGTATTTT. Its protein is CAISASGRGDTQYF.

This rearrangement joins TRBV15 to TRBJ1-6, with a weak D call TRBD1 (5 bases). The V end lost 0 bases, the J end lost 7 bases, and 13 bases lay between the germline ends. Germline values: CDR1 LNHNV, CDR2 YYDKDF (reference sequence). CDR3 length equals 16 residues. CDR3 loop: CATSRDRAGLNSPLHF. The CDR3 bases are TGTGCCACCAGCAGAGATCGGGCAGGGCTGAATTCACCCCTCCACTTT. The complete variable domain, with remaining parts taken from reference TRBV15 and TRBJ1-6, reads DAMVIQNPRYQVTQFGKPVTLSCSQTLNHNVMYWYQQKSSQAPKLLFHYYDKDFNNEADTPDNFQSRRPNTSFCFLDIRSPGLGDTAMYLCATSRDRAGLNSPLHFGNGTRLTVT.

The V gene is TRBV5-5, the J gene TRBJ1-5; 9 nucleotides align to TRBD1. Germline lookup yields CDR1 SGHKS and CDR2 YYEKEE (reference sequence). J lost 6 bases, V lost 4 bases, and 11 bases had no gene match. The CDR3 loop spans 16 amino acids. The CDR3 spells CASSLAGTGPGQPQHF. The CDR3 DNA is TGTGCCAGCAGCCTTGCCGGGACAGGGCCAGGTCAGCCCCAGCATTTT. Variable domain in full (rest from reference TRBV5-5 and TRBJ1-5): DAGVTQSPTHLIKTRGQQVTLRCSPISGHKSVSWYQQVLGQGPQFIFQYYEKEERGRGNFPDRFSARQFPNYSSELNVNALLLGDSALYLCASSLAGTGPGQPQHFGDGTRLSIL.

The chain carries TRBV24-1 and TRBJ2-5; a possible D gene is TRBD1 (6 bases). The J call is doubtful: the DNA matches TRBJ2-1 better. This CDR3 has 14 residues. Per the germline V gene, CDR1 is KGHDR and CDR2 is SFDVKD. The CDR3 sequence is CATSDLQGHNEQFF. The CDR3 region has the DNA TGTGCCACCAGTGATTTGCAGGGGCACAATGAGCAGTTCTTC.

This clonotype was seen many times. The chain joins TRBV20-1 to TRBJ2-7; D gene unclear. The CDR3 runs to 13 residues. CDR1 and CDR2 from the germline V gene are DFQATT and SNEGSKA (reference sequence). V was trimmed by 6 bases and J by 1 base, leaving 13 bases between them. CDR3: CSAHPRTSYEQYF. CDR3 nucleotide sequence: TGCAGTGCCCACCCCCGCACGTCCTACGAGCAGTACTTC.

Many counts were recorded for this clonotype. J is TRBJ1-6 and V is TRBV2; 10 bases are a match to TRBD1. V gave up 2 bases and J gave up 10 bases; unmatched junction bases: 17. Germline V gene lookup returns CDR1 SNHLY and CDR2 FYNNEI. CDR3 length equals 19 residues. The CDR3 DNA reads TGTGCCAGCAGTGAATGGTCGGGGCGTCCGGGACAGGGGAGATCACCCCTCCACTTT. This translates into CASSEWSGRPGQGRSPLHF.

The rearrangement uses TRBV9 and TRBJ2-3; 14 nucleotides agree with TRBD2. J gave up 0 bases and V 4 bases, and 4 bases lay outside the gene matches. The germline gives CDR1 SGDLS, CDR2 YYNGEE. The CDR3 covers 17 residues. This CDR3 reads CASSKGLAGESTDTQYF. CDR3 coding DNA: TGTGCCAGCAGCAAGGGACTAGCGGGAGAAAGCACAGATACGCAGTATTTT. Full variable domain (rest looked up from reference TRBV9 and TRBJ2-3): DSGVTQTPKHLITATGQRVTLRCSPRSGDLSVYWYQQSLDQGLQFLIQYYNGEERAKGNILERFSAQQFPDLHSELNLSSLELGDSALYFCASSKGLAGESTDTQYFGPGTRLTVL.

The rearrangement joins TRBV12-3 or TRBV12-4 to TRBJ2-1, with D perhaps matching TRBD2 (6 bases). This CDR3 comprises 17 residues. Deletions cut 3 bases from V and 0 bases from J, with 15 bases between. CDR3 in amino acids: CASSFSKGLSSYNEQFF. As DNA, the CDR3 is TGTGCCAGCAGTTTTTCGAAGGGACTGAGCTCCTACAATGAGCAGTTCTTC.

CDR3 loop: CSVDTRQTIRQAFF. The DNA for the CDR3 is TGCAGCGTTGACACGAGACAGACCATTCGACAAGCTTTCTTT. The gene calls are TRBV29-1 and TRBJ1-1, with D tentatively TRBD1 (5 bases). V lost 3 bases to trimming and J lost 9 bases, with 20 bases between them. This CDR3 region has 14 residues. Per the germline V gene, CDR1 is SQVTM and CDR2 is ANQGSEA.

This clonotype was seen ten or more times. V is TRBV12-3 or TRBV12-4 and J is TRBJ1-5; D gene uncertain. Trimming shortened V by 3 bases and J by 0 bases, and 9 bases separated the two germline ends. The CDR3 totals 15 residues. The CDR3 nucleotides are TGTGCCAGCAGTTTTGAGCGGGATAGCAATCAGCCCCAGCATTTT. The encoded protein is CASSFERDSNQPQHF.

The chain is built from TRBV2 and TRBJ2-1; 12 positions agree with TRBD2. The germline gives CDR1 SNHLY, CDR2 FYNNEI. This CDR3 contains 17 residues. The V gene end was trimmed by 3 bases and the J gene end by 6 bases; junction bases not matched to a gene: 9. DNA of the CDR3: TGTGCCAGCAGTGAGAAAAGGACTAGCGGGATATCCAATGAGCAGTTCTTC. This encodes CASSEKRTSGISNEQFF.

The chain joins TRBV19 to TRBJ2-7; a possible D gene is TRBD1 (6 bases). Trimming took off 6 bases at V and 2 bases at J, with 20 bases between the two ends. This CDR3 is built from 16 residues. CDR1 LNHDA and CDR2 SQIVND come from the germline V gene (reference sequence). This chain's CDR3 is CASRPSAGAYTYEQYF. CDR3 sequence (DNA): TGTGCCAGTAGACCCTCCGCAGGGGCATACACCTACGAGCAGTACTTC.